Below are 5 T cell receptor beta chains sequenced from a single sample in a study of T cell repertoires in cytomegalovirus infection. TCRdb re-analysed the reads in MiXCR, keeping a single row per CDR3 protein. The sample contains some 270,000 distinct CDR3 sequences, over 15% of which appear only once. The sample taken for sequencing was CD8+ T cells from PBMCs. The receptor set was obtained from a human donor in good health (CMV status not recorded). Some clones in this sample may be carry-over from other donors' samples.

The CDR3 reads CSAREFLQLGEAFF. The CDR3 DNA follows: TGCAGTGCTAGAGAATTTTTGCAGTTGGGTGAAGCTTTCTTT. The V gene is TRBV20-1, the J gene TRBJ1-1; D uncertain. Trimming cost V 0 bases and J 7 bases, with 15 bases left between them. The CDR3 is 14 amino acids. CDR1 and CDR2 from the germline V gene are DFQATT and SNEGSKA (reference sequence).

This clonotype was counted at least ten times. The chain carries TRBV7-2 and TRBJ1-6; 7 positions agree with TRBD1. V lost 1 base, J lost 5 bases, and 2 bases stayed unmatched. The CDR3 length is 15 residues. Germline V gives CDR1 SGHTA, CDR2 FQGNSA. Here the CDR3 reads CASSLVTGDNSPLHF. CDR3 sequence (DNA): TGTGCCAGCAGCTTAGTTACAGGGGATAATTCACCCCTCCACTTT.

The chain carries TRBV5-4 and TRBJ2-7, with 8 bases matching TRBD1. The CDR3 is 15 amino acids. CDR1 is SGHNT and CDR2 is YYREEE in the germline V gene (reference sequence). The ends lost 2 bases at V and 2 bases at J; junction bases unmatched: 6. In DNA, the CDR3 is TGTGCCAGCAGCTTACAGGGGGTTCCTACCTACGAGCAGTACTTC. Translating it yields CASSLQGVPTYEQYF.

The sample holds many counts of this clonotype. The rearrangement joins TRBV6-2 or TRBV6-3 to TRBJ1-1; no definite D call. CDR3 length equals 17 residues. The germline V gene has CDR1 MNHEY and CDR2 SVGEGT. V lost 0 bases to trimming and J lost 0 bases, with 14 bases between them. This CDR3 reads CASSYSRRAALNTEAFF. CDR3 nucleotides: TGTGCCAGCAGTTACTCGAGAAGGGCGGCGTTGAACACTGAAGCTTTCTTT.

Points on this clonotype: A much larger clone is a single base away; this may be a read error. The chain links TRBV6-2 or TRBV6-3 to TRBJ2-1; 8 bases are shared with TRBD1. Germline assignment: CDR1 MNHEY and CDR2 SVGEGT. This CDR3 is built from 15 residues. CDR3 bases: TGTGCCGGCAGTTACCAGGGGGCCCTCTACAATGAGCAGTTCTTC. Translated, it gives CAGSYQGALYNEQFF.